Below are 22 T cell receptor beta chains sequenced from a single sample in a study of tumor and adjacent non-tumor tissue in lung cancer. RNA was extracted from bulk tissue without any cell sorting. This non-tumor lung sample came from over 3 cm beyond the tumor edge. TCRbeta libraries were built with three rounds of nested PCR, modified from ARM-PCR. In TCRdb, the multiplex PCR reads were re-called with MiXCR into one record per CDR3 protein. The table shows 60,000 or so distinct CDR3 sequences, with about 56% occurring only once. The source material was distant non-tumor lung tissue. The receptor set was obtained from a man in his 70s with non-small cell lung cancer.

Note on this clonotype: This is likely a read error, given that the CDR3 carries no conserved phenylalanine or tryptophan at its end. CDR3 protein: CSVPGGRSCGWEQFV. CDR3 bases: TGCAGCGTACCTGGCGGGCGTTCGTGTGGTTGGGAGCAGTTCGTC. V and J are TRBV29-1 and TRBJ2-1, with D perhaps matching TRBD2 (5 bases). The CDR3 totals 15 residues. Looked up from germline, CDR1 is SQVTM and CDR2 is ANQGSEA. Trimming took off 6 bases at V and 10 bases at J, with 25 bases between the two ends.

Comments on this clonotype: Since a much larger clone is just one base distant, this may be a read error. The chain recombines TRBV12-3 or TRBV12-4 with TRBJ1-2; D not resolved. CDR3 size: 11 residues. Trimming removed 6 bases at V and 8 bases at J, with 10 bases between. CDR3 nucleotide sequence: TGTGCCAGCAGCGTGCAGGACGGCTACACCTTC. Translated: CASSVQDGYTF.

This clonotype was counted many times. The rearrangement uses TRBV28 and TRBJ1-4; D remains ambiguous. V was shortened by 2 bases and J by 0 bases, with 7 bases between the two germline ends. Germline V CDR1 and CDR2: MDHEN, SYDVKM. The CDR3 runs 15 residues. This CDR3 reads CASSLDRSTNEKLFF. The CDR3 DNA sequence: TGTGCCAGCAGTTTAGACCGATCAACTAATGAAAAACTGTTTTTT. Based on the CDR3 plus reference TRBV28 and TRBJ1-4, the full variable domain is DVKVTQSSRYLVKRTGEKVFLECVQDMDHENMFWYRQDPGLGLRLIYFSYDVKMKEKGDIPEGYSVSREKKERFSLILESASTNQTSMYLCASSLDRSTNEKLFFGSGTQLSVL.

This clonotype was detected a few times. Possible read error: a much larger clone is one base away. This chain's CDR3 is CASRAGMNTEAYF. The CDR3 DNA reads TGTGCCAGCAGGGCGGGAATGAACACTGAAGCTTACTTT. The rearrangement joins TRBV5-6 to TRBJ1-1; D uncertain. CDR1 SGHDT and CDR2 YYEEEE come from the germline V gene. The CDR3 extends over 13 amino acids.

The chain carries TRBV7-2 and TRBJ1-6; 8 nucleotides line up with TRBD1. Germline lookup yields CDR1 SGHTA and CDR2 FQGNSA. The junction had 8 bases not matched to a gene; V was cut back by 3 bases and J by 7 bases. This CDR3 contains 16 residues. CDR3 nucleotide sequence: TGTGCCAGCAGCTTCGATAGGACAGGGAGAAATTCACCCCTCCACTTT. This translates into CASSFDRTGRNSPLHF.

This clonotype was seen a few times. The V and J genes are TRBV6-2 or TRBV6-3 and TRBJ1-5; TRBD1 might be the D (5 bases). Between the trimmed V and J ends, which lost 3 bases and 6 bases, there was a span of 18 bases. Germline V gene data show CDR1 as MNHEY and CDR2 as SVGEGT. CDR3 length: 16 residues. The CDR3 loop reads CASSYGAARNSQPQHF. The DNA for the CDR3 is TGTGCCAGCAGTTATGGGGCAGCCAGGAACAGTCAGCCCCAGCATTTT.

The sample holds one count of this clonotype. This may come from a read error, since a much larger clone is one base off. This sequence joins TRBV4-2 and TRBJ1-6; D is ambiguous. Trimming took off 0 bases at V and 7 bases at J, with 7 bases between the two ends. The CDR3 consists of 14 residues. Germline loops: CDR1 LGHNA, CDR2 YNFKEQ. CDR3 coding DNA: TGTGCCAGCAGCCAAGAGGCGGGGAATTCACCCCTCCACTTT. Its protein product is CASSQEAGNSPLHF.

This clonotype showed up just a few times. A much larger clonotype is one base distant, so this may be a read error. The chain carries TRBV6-1 and TRBJ1-6; D is undetermined. Per germline, CDR1 MNHNS and CDR2 SASEGT. The ends were cut back, 10 bases at V and 4 bases at J, with 11 bases in the middle. This CDR3 is 13 amino acids long. The CDR3 region has the DNA TGTGCCAACACAAGGAGTTATAATTCACCCCTCCACTTT. Its translation is CANTRSYNSPLHF.

The gene calls are TRBV28 and TRBJ2-6; no clear D. V was trimmed by 2 bases and J by 0 bases, leaving 8 bases between them. Germline CDR1 is MDHEN and CDR2 is SYDVKM. The CDR3 spans 16 residues. The CDR3 DNA sequence: TGTGCCAGCAGTTTACAGTCAAGCTCTGGGGCCAACGTCCTGACTTTC. Protein: CASSLQSSSGANVLTF.

In the case of this clonotype: A much larger clone differs from this one at a single base, so this may be a read error. This chain joins TRBV5-6 and TRBJ2-6; D not certain. Trimming stripped 7 bases from V and 4 bases from J, with 15 bases between. This CDR3 contains 15 residues. The germline CDR1 and CDR2 sequences are SGHDT and YYEEEE. The DNA of the CDR3 is TGTGCCAGCTGCTCTTACACCGCCGGGGCCAACGTCCTGACTTTC. This codes for CASCSYTAGANVLTF.

Turning to this clonotype: The junction shows a germline mismatch at one end, possibly a read error. V usage is TRBV20-1 and J usage is TRBJ2-7; D gene ambiguous. CDR1 and CDR2 from the germline V gene are DFQATT and SNEGSKA (reference sequence). The CDR3 contains 13 residues. CDR3 sequence: CSDRAGSSYEQYF. In DNA, the CDR3 is TGCAGTGATAGAGCAGGTAGCTCCTACGAGCAGTACTTC.

This clonotype is deemed large. This sequence joins TRBV29-1 and TRBJ2-3, with TRBD2 matching over 8 bases. Germline CDR1 and CDR2: SQVTM and ANQGSEA. CDR3 length: 14 residues. V gave up 5 bases and J gave up 4 bases; unmatched junction bases: 8. CDR3 region: CSVFGTSFSDTQYF. The CDR3 nucleotides are TGCAGCGTTTTTGGGACTAGTTTTTCAGATACGCAGTATTTT.

Only a few counts were recorded for this clonotype. The rearrangement uses TRBV5-8 and TRBJ2-2; possibly TRBD1 for D (6 bases). V lost 0 bases and J 5 bases, leaving 11 bases between the germline ends. The CDR3 runs to 15 residues. The germline gives CDR1 SGHTS, CDR2 YDEGEE. The CDR3 here is CASSLAGALTGELFF. The CDR3 bases are TGTGCCAGCAGCTTGGCAGGGGCGCTTACCGGGGAGCTGTTTTTT.

About this clonotype: A read error may be the cause here, since a much bigger clone is one base away. The chain carries TRBV6-1 and TRBJ2-7; D not certain. CDR3 size: 14 residues. CDR1 and CDR2 from the germline V gene are MNHNS and SASEGT. V dropped 7 bases and J dropped 2 bases, with 15 bases sitting between them. The CDR3 sequence is CASMPRPGAYEQYF. CDR3 nucleotide sequence: TGTGCCAGCATGCCCCGACCGGGTGCCTACGAGCAGTACTTC.

In its sample, this clonotype was seen a few times. A single base separates this from a much larger clone, so it may be a read error. The J gene is TRBJ2-3, the V gene TRBV10-2; the match to TRBD2 covers 9 bases. The germline gives CDR1 WSHSY, CDR2 SAAADI. This CDR3 is 13 amino acids long. CDR3 nucleotides: TGCACCAGCAGCGTAGCGGGGGAGAATACGCAGTATTTT. Amino acid sequence: CTSSVAGENTQYF.

Worth noting for this clonotype: An end of the junction differs from the germline gene, which may be a read error. V usage is TRBV4-2 and J usage is TRBJ1-6; D is unresolved. The germline V gene has CDR1 LGHNA and CDR2 YNFKEQ. This CDR3 has 16 amino acids. This chain's CDR3 is CASSQEESASYSPLHF. The CDR3 region has the DNA TGTGCCAGTAGCCAAGAAGAAAGTGCATCCTACTCACCCCTCCACTTT.

This clonotype appeared a few times. A much larger clone lies one base from this, so it may be a read error. V and J are TRBV29-1 and TRBJ2-5; a possible D gene is TRBD2 (5 bases). Germline CDR1 and CDR2: SQVTM and ANQGSEA. V lost 5 bases and J 5 bases, leaving 12 bases between the germline ends. CDR3 size: 12 residues. The CDR3 DNA is TGCAGCGTTACGAGGGTAGGGGAGACCCAGTACTTC. Its protein product is CSVTRVGETQYF.

Note on this clonotype: Just one base apart from a much larger clone, this may be a read error. CDR3 nucleotide sequence: TGCGCCAGCAGCCAGATAGAGGGGCAGCCCCAGCATTTT. Translation: CASSQIEGQPQHF. The chain is built from TRBV4-1 and TRBJ1-5, with D possibly being TRBD1 (5 bases). The germline V gene encodes CDR1 MGHRA and CDR2 YSYEKL. V lost 3 bases to trimming and J lost 7 bases, with 10 bases between them. This CDR3 comprises 13 residues.

Concerning this clonotype: The junction departs from germline at one end; a sequencing error may be responsible. The CDR3 loop is CANSLDRLVSAGELSF. The CDR3 DNA sequence: TGTGCCAACAGCTTAGATCGACTAGTCTCGGCCGGGGAGCTGTCTTTT. The V and J genes are TRBV11-2 and TRBJ2-2; a weak D match, TRBD2 (6 bases). The CDR3 extends over 16 amino acids. Looked up from germline, CDR1 is SGHAT and CDR2 is FQNNGV.

This chain joins TRBV29-1 and TRBJ2-7; perhaps TRBD1 as D (6 bases). The CDR3 extends over 17 amino acids. The germline CDR1 and CDR2 sequences are SQVTM and ANQGSEA. V lost 8 bases to trimming and J lost 1 base, with 27 bases between them. CDR3 residues: CSPTPNRVALGSYEQYF. CDR3 DNA: TGCAGCCCCACCCCGAACAGGGTGGCCCTTGGGTCCTACGAGCAGTACTTC.

Regarding this clonotype: A read error is possible here, since a much larger clone lies one base away. This chain joins TRBV10-3 and TRBJ2-7; possible D gene TRBD2, 7 bases. Germline-derived CDR1 and CDR2 are ENHRY and SYGVKD. The CDR3 length is 14 residues. The chain's CDR3 is CASGGGGGSYEQYF. The CDR3 DNA reads as TGTGCATCAGGAGGGGGGGGTGGTTCCTACGAGCAGTACTTC.

This clonotype was picked up many times. This chain links TRBV5-6 with TRBJ1-6; a weak D match, TRBD1 (6 bases). The V gene's germline CDR1 is SGHDT and CDR2 YYEEEE. The CDR3 runs to 13 residues. The V gene lost 4 bases and the J gene lost 14 bases, with 16 bases spanning the gap. CDR3 sequence: CASSRQGHSTLHF. CDR3 DNA: TGTGCCAGCAGCCGCCAGGGACATTCCACCCTCCACTTT. Together with reference TRBV5-6 and TRBJ1-6, the CDR3 gives the full variable domain: DAGVTQSPTHLIKTRGQQVTLRCSPKSGHDTVSWYQQALGQGPQFIFQYYEEEERQRGNFPDRFSGHQFPNYSSELNVNALLLGDSALYLCASSRQGHSTLHFGNGTRLTVT.